These 8 T cell receptor beta chains came from one sample sequenced in a study of blood T cell repertoires in COVID-19. Clones were sequenced by immunoSEQ multiplex PCR, and TCRdb holds only the in-frame ones, with some missing. The sample records roughly 160,000 clones, roughly 87% being singletons. Specimen: peripheral blood. The receptors shown here come from an older woman who had recovered from COVID-19.

The rearrangement joins TRBV28 to TRBJ2-7, with 8 bases aligning to TRBD1. The CDR3 has 14 amino acids. J was trimmed by 0 bases and V by 4 bases; bases with no gene match: 2. The germline V gene has CDR1 MDHEN and CDR2 SYDVKM. The CDR3: CASSWTGSSYEQYF. For the CDR3, the DNA is TGTGCCAGCAGTTGGACAGGGAGCTCCTACGAGCAGTACTTC.

This chain links TRBV18 with TRBJ2-1; the D is unclear. The CDR3 extends over 15 amino acids. The germline V gene encodes CDR1 KGHSH and CDR2 LQKENI. V lost 5 bases to trimming and J lost 0 bases, with 11 bases between them. The CDR3 DNA is TGTGCCAGCTCAATTGCGGATCTCTCCTACAATGAGCAGTTCTTC. It encodes CASSIADLSYNEQFF.

V gene TRBV19 combines with J gene TRBJ2-7; 8 positions agree with TRBD1. Looked up from germline, CDR1 is LNHDA and CDR2 is SQIVND (reference sequence). The CDR3 length is 15 residues. Losses at the gene ends were 3 bases for V and 2 bases for J; bases not matched to a gene: 6. The CDR3 protein is CASSISGRGPYEQYF. CDR3 DNA: TGTGCCAGTAGTATTAGCGGCAGGGGGCCCTACGAGCAGTACTTC. The full variable domain, its missing parts supplied by reference TRBV19 and TRBJ2-7, is DGGITQSPKYLFRKEGQNVTLSCEQNLNHDAMYWYRQDPGQGLRLIYYSQIVNDFQKGDIAEGYSVSREKKESFPLTVTSAQKNPTAFYLCASSISGRGPYEQYFGPGTRLTVT.

The chain is built from TRBV18 and TRBJ1-1; D unclear. Trimming removed 3 bases at V and 7 bases at J, with 9 bases between. Looked up from germline, CDR1 is KGHSH and CDR2 is LQKENI. The CDR3 sequence is 12 residues long. The CDR3 DNA sequence: TGTGCCAGCTCACCTGGCCGGGGTGAAGCTTTCTTT. Translating gives CASSPGRGEAFF.

The genes are TRBV28 and TRBJ2-3; D gene uncertain. The germline V and J ends were trimmed by 3 bases and 2 bases, with 12 bases remaining between them. In germline, CDR1 is MDHEN, CDR2 SYDVKM. This CDR3 has 15 amino acids. The CDR3 DNA reads as TGTGCCAGCAGTTTCTCCTGGCCTTCCACAGATACGCAGTATTTT. Residues: CASSFSWPSTDTQYF.

V and J are TRBV4-2 and TRBJ2-1, with 11 bases aligning to TRBD2. CDR3 size: 17 residues. Trimming cost V 3 bases and J 6 bases; bases outside gene matches: 10. Germline V gives CDR1 LGHNA, CDR2 YNFKEQ. The CDR3 reads CASSHSRVAGGFNEQFF. The CDR3 DNA is TGTGCCAGCAGCCATTCCAGGGTAGCGGGGGGGTTCAATGAGCAGTTCTTC.

The chain carries TRBV3-1 (or the pseudogene TRBV3-2) and TRBJ2-7; D is ambiguous. CDR3 length equals 15 residues. Trimming shortened V by 0 bases and J by 3 bases, and 12 bases separated the two germline ends. The germline V gene encodes CDR1 LGHDT and CDR2 YNNKEL (reference sequence). CDR3 loop: CASSQDLVAVYEQYF. The CDR3, as DNA: TGTGCCAGCAGCCAAGATCTTGTAGCCGTCTACGAGCAGTACTTC.

The J gene is TRBJ2-2, the V gene TRBV9; 7 bases agree with TRBD2. Germline-derived CDR1 and CDR2 are SGDLS and YYNGEE. V trimming: 4 bases; J trimming: 1 base; junction bases outside the gene matches: 7. The CDR3 loop spans 16 amino acids. CDR3 coding DNA: TGTGCCAGCAGCTCAGCGGGAAGGAGGAACACCGGGGAGCTGTTTTTT. It is translated as CASSSAGRRNTGELFF.